Reported below is one T cell receptor beta chain. The antigen remains undetermined. The source of the sample is a study of lymphopenia after photon versus proton radiotherapy. Notes on the study in general: Oligoclonal CD8+ Temra expansion after nadir drove photon patients' diversity drop. Only patients who died were analyzed for survival; proton advantage is unproven. Post-nadir TCR diversity decline inversely tracked overall survival among those who died. Proton therapy kept repertoires fairly stable, unlike photons, which gained effector/memory cells.

Germline CDR1 MGHRA, CDR2 YSYEKL. The CDR3 loop spans 16 amino acids. Trimming removed 1 base from V and 0 bases from J, with 13 bases in between. Method: immunoSEQ multiplex PCR; TCRdb's copy keeps in-frame clones and lacks some. This sample yields about 68,000 clones, of which approximately 91% are seen a single time; approximately 2.6% belongs to the top ten. The V call is TRBV4-1, the J call TRBJ2-7; D is unclear. The clonotype was recovered from a woman in her 70s with pancreatic cancer. This specimen consisted of peripheral blood, obtained from a patient treated with photon-based radiotherapy. CDR3 protein: CASSQGVRMTSYEQYF. The CDR3 DNA reads as TGCGCCAGCAGCCAAGGGGTGCGAATGACCTCCTACGAGCAGTACTTC.